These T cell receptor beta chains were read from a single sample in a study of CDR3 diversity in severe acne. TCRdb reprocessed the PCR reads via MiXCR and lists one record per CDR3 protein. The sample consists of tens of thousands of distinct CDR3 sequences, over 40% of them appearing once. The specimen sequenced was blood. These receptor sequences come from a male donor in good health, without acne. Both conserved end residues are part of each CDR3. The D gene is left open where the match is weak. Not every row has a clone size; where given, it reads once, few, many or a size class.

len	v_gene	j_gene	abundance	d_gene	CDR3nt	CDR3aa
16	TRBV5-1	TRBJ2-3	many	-	TGCGCCAGCAGCTTTGTAGGGGGCCAGGAGGGAGATACGCAGTATTTT	CASSFVGGQEGDTQYF
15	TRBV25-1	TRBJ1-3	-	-	TGTGCCAGCGAATCTACAGGTTACTCTGGAAACACCATATATTTT	CASESTGYSGNTIYF
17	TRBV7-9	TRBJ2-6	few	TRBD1	TGTGCTAGCAGCGCAACCGGGACAGCCTCTGGGGCCAACGTCCTGACTTTC	CASSATGTASGANVLTF
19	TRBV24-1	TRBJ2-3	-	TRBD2	TGTGCCACCAGTGATTTCAGTCGAGGCGGGAGTTCTCGCACAGATACGCAGTATTTT	CATSDFSRGGSSRTDTQYF
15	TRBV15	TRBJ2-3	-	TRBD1	TGTGCCACCAGCGGCGGGACAGGGGATGCAGATACGCAGTATTTT	CATSGGTGDADTQYF
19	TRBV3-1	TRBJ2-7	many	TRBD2	TGTGCCAGCAGCCAAGAGTTAATCGGCGGGAGGGCGGCGATAGGTGAGCAGTACTTC	CASSQELIGGRAAIGEQYF
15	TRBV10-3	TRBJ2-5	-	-	TGTGCCATCAGTGAGTCTGAAAGCGTCCAAGAGACCCAGTACTTC	CAISESESVQETQYF
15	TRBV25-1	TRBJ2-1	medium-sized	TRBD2	TGTGCCAGCTCCCGGACTAGCGGGACCTACAATGAGCAGTTCTTC	CASSRTSGTYNEQFF
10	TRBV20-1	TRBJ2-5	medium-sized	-	TGCAGTGCTCGGTGGGAGACCCAGTACTTC	CSARWETQYF
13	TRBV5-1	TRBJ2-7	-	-	TGCGCCAGCAGCAAAGGACTACGTCCCGAGCAGTACTTC	CASSKGLRPEQYF
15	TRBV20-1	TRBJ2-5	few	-	TGCAGTGCTAGAGAGAGACTAGGGGGGAAGGAGACCCAGTACTTC	CSARERLGGKETQYF
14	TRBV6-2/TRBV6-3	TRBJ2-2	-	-	TGTGCCAGCAGTCTCGGGACTCCCACCGGGGAGCTGTTTTTT	CASSLGTPTGELFF
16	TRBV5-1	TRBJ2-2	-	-	TGCGCCAGCAGCGCGGCCCGGGGGAAGGCCACCGGGGAGCTGTTTTTT	CASSAARGKATGELFF
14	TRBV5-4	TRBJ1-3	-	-	TGTGCCAGCACCCGGGGGGCCCTAAGACGGACCATATATTTT	CASTRGALRRTIYF
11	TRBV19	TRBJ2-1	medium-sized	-	TGTGCCAGTAGTGTTAGCAATGAGCAGTTCTTC	CASSVSNEQFF
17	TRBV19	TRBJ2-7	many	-	TGTGCCAGTAGTACCCGGACAGGGCCTAGCGGGAAGGACGAGCAGTACTTC	CASSTRTGPSGKDEQYF
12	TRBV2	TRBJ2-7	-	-	TGTGCCAGCGCCGGGGACTCCTACGAGCAGTACTTC	CASAGDSYEQYF
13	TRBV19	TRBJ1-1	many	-	TGTGCCAGTAGAAGAGGGGTGAACACTGAAGCTTTCTTT	CASRRGVNTEAFF
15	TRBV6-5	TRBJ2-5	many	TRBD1	TGTGCCAGCAGCGCCGGGGGACAGGGTAGAGAGACCCAGTACTTC	CASSAGGQGRETQYF
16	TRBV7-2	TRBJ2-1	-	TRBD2	TGTGCCAGCAGCTTATCCATAGCGGGAGGTTACAATGAGCAGTTCTTC	CASSLSIAGGYNEQFF
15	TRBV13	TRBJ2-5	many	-	TGTGCCAGCAGCTTGTACGGAGGAACTAGGAAGACCCAGTACTTC	CASSLYGGTRKTQYF
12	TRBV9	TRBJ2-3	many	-	TGTGCCAGCAGCGGACAAGGCGATACGCAGTATTTT	CASSGQGDTQYF
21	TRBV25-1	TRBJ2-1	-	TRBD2	TGTGCCAGCAGTGAAGAGGGAACAGCTAGGGCTAGCGGGGGACTATACAATGAGCAGTTCTTC	CASSEEGTARASGGLYNEQFF
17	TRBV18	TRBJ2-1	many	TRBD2	TGTGCCAGCTCACCACCAGCGACTAGCGGGAGGGGGAATGAGCAGTTCTTC	CASSPPATSGRGNEQFF
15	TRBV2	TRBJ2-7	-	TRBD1	TGTGCCAGCAGGGCCCGGGACAGGGAGGGCGATGAGCAGTACTTC	CASRARDREGDEQYF
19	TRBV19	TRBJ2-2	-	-	-	CASSPPELWLHLRFGELFF
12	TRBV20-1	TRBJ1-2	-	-	TGCAGTGCTAGAGTCCCTAGCGATTCCTACACCTTC	CSARVPSDSYTF
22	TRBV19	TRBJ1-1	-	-	-	CASSIAGDMYGYTFGSGTEAFF
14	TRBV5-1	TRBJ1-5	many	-	TGCGCCAGCAGCTTGTCAGGGCGTGATCAGCCCCAGCATTTT	CASSLSGRDQPQHF
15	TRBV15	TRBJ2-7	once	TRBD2	TGTGCCACCAGAAAAAAAGCTAGCGGGTCCTACGAGCAGTACTTC	CATRKKASGSYEQYF
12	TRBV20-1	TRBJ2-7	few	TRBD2	TGCAGTGCTACGGGAGGTCCCTACGAGCAGTACTTC	CSATGGPYEQYF
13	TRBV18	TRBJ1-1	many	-	TGCGCCAGCAGCCCCCTTGGGGACACTGAAGCTTTCTTT	CASSPLGDTEAFF
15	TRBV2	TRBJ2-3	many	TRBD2	TGTGCCAGCAGTATAGCGGGGGGGGACACAGATACGCAGTATTTT	CASSIAGGDTDTQYF
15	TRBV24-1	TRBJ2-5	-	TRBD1	TGTGCCACCAGTGATCCCTCAGGGGGCGCAGAGACCCAGTACTTC	CATSDPSGGAETQYF
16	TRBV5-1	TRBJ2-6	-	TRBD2	TGCGCCAGCAGCTTTAGCGGGCTCGGTGGGGCCAACGTCCTGACTTTC	CASSFSGLGGANVLTF
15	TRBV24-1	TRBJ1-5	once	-	TGTGCCACCAGTGATGGGACTCAAGAGAGCCAGCCCCAGCATTTT	CATSDGTQESQPQHF
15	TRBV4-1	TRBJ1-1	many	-	TGCGCCAGCAGCCCCGGGGGGGCAACGAACACTGAAGCTTTCTTT	CASSPGGATNTEAFF
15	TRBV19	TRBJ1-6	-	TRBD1	TGTGCCAGTAGTATGGGACAGGCGGTTGTGATACCCCTCCACTTT	CASSMGQAVVIPLHF
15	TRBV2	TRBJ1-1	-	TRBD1	TGTGCCAGCCTCAAACAGGGGACGTTGAACACTGAAGCTTTCTTT	CASLKQGTLNTEAFF
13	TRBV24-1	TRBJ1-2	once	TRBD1	TGTGCCGCCAGTGATTTACAGGGGGTAGGCTACACCTTC	CAASDLQGVGYTF
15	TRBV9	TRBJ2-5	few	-	TGTGCCAGCAGCCCCCCGATAGGTCCTCAAGAGACCCAGTACTTC	CASSPPIGPQETQYF
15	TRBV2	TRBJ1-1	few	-	TGTGCCAGCAGTGATGCAGGGAGTGGGAACACTGAAGCTTTCTTT	CASSDAGSGNTEAFF
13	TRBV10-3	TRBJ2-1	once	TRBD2	TGTGCCATCGGTGCTAGCGGGGGTAATGAGCAGTTCTTC	CAIGASGGNEQFF